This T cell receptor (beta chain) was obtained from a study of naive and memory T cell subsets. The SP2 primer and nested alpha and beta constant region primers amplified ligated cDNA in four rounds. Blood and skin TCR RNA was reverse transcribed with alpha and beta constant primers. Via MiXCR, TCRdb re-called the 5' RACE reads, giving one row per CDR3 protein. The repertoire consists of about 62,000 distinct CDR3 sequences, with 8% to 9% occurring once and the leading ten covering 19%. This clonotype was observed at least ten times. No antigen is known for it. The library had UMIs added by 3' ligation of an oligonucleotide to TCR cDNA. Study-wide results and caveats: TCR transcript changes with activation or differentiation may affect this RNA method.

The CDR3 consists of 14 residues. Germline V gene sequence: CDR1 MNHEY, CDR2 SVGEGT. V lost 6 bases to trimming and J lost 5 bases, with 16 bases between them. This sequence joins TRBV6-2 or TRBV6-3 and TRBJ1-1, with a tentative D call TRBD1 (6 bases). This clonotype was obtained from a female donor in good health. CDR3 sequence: CASSRGVGGTEAFF. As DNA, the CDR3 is TGTGCCAGCAGCAGAGGGGTAGGGGGAACTGAAGCTTTCTTT.